Sequencing of this T cell receptor beta chain was carried out in a study of read filtering for tumor transcriptome and immune sequencing. In its sample, this clonotype was seen many times. The target antigen is unknown. CDR1 and CDR2 from the germline V gene are KGHSH and LQKENI. J was trimmed by 3 bases and V by 3 bases; bases with no gene match: 10. The CDR3 covers 17 residues. From 400 to 450 ng of RNA, a library with molecular barcoded alpha/delta and beta/gamma adaptors was made. TCRdb called the reads again in MiXCR, with one record for every CDR3 protein. The sample holds approximately 57,000 distinct CDR3 sequences, 9% to 15% seen once. Regarding the study as a whole: In IR-seq, single-read clonotypes were around four fifths of clonotypes but 3% to 3.5% of reads. This fraction held mixed bone marrow immune cells after CD138-negative sorting.

Sequencing used a population of CD138-negative cells sorted from bone marrow. The chain has TRBV18 and TRBJ1-2; TRBD1 aligns across 10 bases. The TCR originated in a donor aged 40 or older with multiple myeloma. In DNA form, the CDR3 reads TGTGCCAGCTCACCTATGAAAACCGGGACAGGGGACTATGGCTACACCTTC. Protein product: CASSPMKTGTGDYGYTF.